The clone carrying this TCR beta chain was seen a few times. The antigen is undetermined. Researchers reported sorting CD4+ naive, central memory, regulatory and stem cell-like memory cells via CD45RO/CCR7/CD25/CD127/CD95/CD27. This specimen comes from a study of beta chain features in type 1 diabetes. Study-level findings and limits: Amplification by PCR could prefer shorter templates, with the same effect in patients and controls.

Sequenced material consisted of expressed TCRB transcripts (all of the isolated RNA was reverse transcribed). The data were produced by immunoSEQ multiplex PCR, yet TCRdb's version contains in-frame clones alone and is incomplete. The sample consists of about 320,000 clones, around 15% of them appearing once. The CDR3 is 16 residues long. Trimming stripped 2 bases from V and 2 bases from J, with 14 bases between. Per germline, CDR1 SGHRS and CDR2 YFSETQ. The chain has TRBV5-1 and TRBJ2-1; D unclear. The sequencing input was central memory CD4+ T cells from blood. The receptor was derived from a man aged 25-40 years in good health. The CDR3 nucleotides are TGCGCCAGCAGCTTTAAGGCGGAGTTTACCTACAATGAGCAGTTCTTC. Protein product: CASSFKAEFTYNEQFF.